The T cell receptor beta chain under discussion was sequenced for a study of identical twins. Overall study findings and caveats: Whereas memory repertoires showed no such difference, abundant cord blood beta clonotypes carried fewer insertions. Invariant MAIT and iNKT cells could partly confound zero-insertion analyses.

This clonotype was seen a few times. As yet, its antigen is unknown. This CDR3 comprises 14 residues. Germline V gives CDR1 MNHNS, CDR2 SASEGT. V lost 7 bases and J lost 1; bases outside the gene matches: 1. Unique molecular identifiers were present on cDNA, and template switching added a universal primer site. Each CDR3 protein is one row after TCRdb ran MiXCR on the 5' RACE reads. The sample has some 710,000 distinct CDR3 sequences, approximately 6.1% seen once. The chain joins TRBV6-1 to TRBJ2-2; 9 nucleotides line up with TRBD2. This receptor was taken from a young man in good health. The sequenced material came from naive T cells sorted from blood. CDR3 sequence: CASKTSGNTGELFF. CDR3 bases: TGTGCCAGCAAGACTAGCGGGAACACCGGGGAGCTGTTTTTT.